These T cell receptor beta chains were read from a single sample in a study of blood T cells in healthy people across ages. TCRdb analysed the 5' RACE reads with MiXCR anew, one entry per CDR3 protein. The sample has over a million distinct CDR3 sequences, roughly 45% seen once; the top ten hold 15% to 20%. Sequences were obtained from blood. Every receptor here comes from a woman aged 60-75 years in good health. Both conserved end residues are part of each CDR3. A D gene is named only where the DNA matches it firmly. The size field is filled for only some rows; it gives once, few, many or a size class.

cdr3_length d_call clone_size j_call v_call cdr3_nt cdr3_aa
15 TRBD2 . TRBJ2-7 TRBV10-2 TGCGCCAGCAGCTCCGGACTAGCGGAAGTCTACGAGCAGTACTTC CASSSGLAEVYEQYF
14 TRBD2 once TRBJ2-7 TRBV27 TGTGCCAGCAGTCCCGGGACTAGCGGGCTTGGGCAGTACTTC CASSPGTSGLGQYF
17 . few TRBJ2-3 TRBV20-1 TGCAGTGCTGGCAACTACACTAACAGGGCCTACACAGATACGCAGTATTTT CSAGNYTNRAYTDTQYF
15 TRBD2 . TRBJ2-3 TRBV7-3 TGTGCCAGCAGCAGGTCACTAGCGGGAACCGATACGCAGTATTTT CASSRSLAGTDTQYF
13 . few TRBJ1-5 TRBV7-9 TGTGCCAGCAGCTTAGTCGAAAATCAGCCCCAGCATTTT CASSLVENQPQHF
16 . few TRBJ2-1 TRBV5-1 TGCGCCAGCAGCTTGGGGGGCAGGAACTCCTACAATGAGCAGTTCTTC CASSLGGRNSYNEQFF
15 TRBD2 . TRBJ2-7 TRBV12-3/TRBV12-4 TGTGCCAGCAGTCATAGCGGGGAGGGGAATTACGAGCAGTACTTC CASSHSGEGNYEQYF
15 TRBD1 . TRBJ2-3 TRBV24-1 TGTGCCACCAGTGATTTACAGGGGGACACAGATACGCAGTATTTT CATSDLQGDTDTQYF
14 TRBD2 . TRBJ2-3 TRBV20-1 TGCAGTGCTAGAGGCGGGGGAAGCACAGATACGCAGTATTTT CSARGGGSTDTQYF
14 . few TRBJ2-5 TRBV20-1 TGCAGTGCTAGAGATGGGGGAGCGGGAGAGACCCAGTACTTC CSARDGGAGETQYF
13 . few TRBJ2-1 TRBV5-5 TGTGCCAGCGGGCACGGCGGGCGAATGGAGCAGTTCTTC CASGHGGRMEQFF
14 . once TRBJ2-1 TRBV24-1 TGTGCCACCAGTGAGTACTCCTTGGGAAGGGGGCAGTTCTTC CATSEYSLGRGQFF
16 TRBD2 few TRBJ2-7 TRBV5-1 TGCGCCAGCAGCTTTTCGGGAGGGACGGTCTCCTACGAGCAGTACTTC CASSFSGGTVSYEQYF
14 . . TRBJ2-1 TRBV28 TGTGCCAGCAGGGCCATAGCAGAATACAATGAGCAGTTCTTC CASRAIAEYNEQFF
17 TRBD2 few TRBJ2-3 TRBV11-2 TGTGCCAGCAGCTTTACCGGGACTAGATTAGGGACAGATACGCAGTATTTT CASSFTGTRLGTDTQYF
15 . . TRBJ2-7 TRBV20-1 TGCAGTGCTAGAGAAGGGGTAGTGGGACCCTACGAGCAGTACTTC CSAREGVVGPYEQYF
13 . . TRBJ1-2 TRBV14 TGTGCCAGCAGCCAAGTCGTAAGCTATGGCTACACCTTC CASSQVVSYGYTF
14 TRBD2 . TRBJ2-5 TRBV15 TGTGCCACCAGCAGAGGGACTAGCGACGAGACCCAGTACTTC CATSRGTSDETQYF
14 TRBD2 few TRBJ2-7 TRBV15 TGTGCCACCAGCACGACGGGGGGGTCCTACGAGCAGTACTTC CATSTTGGSYEQYF
16 TRBD1 . TRBJ2-1 TRBV6-5 TGTGCCAGCAGGAAAACTCGGGACAGGGCGAACAATGAGCAGTTCTTC CASRKTRDRANNEQFF
11 . . TRBJ2-7 TRBV11-2 TGTGCCAGCAGCTTAGCCCAAGAGCAGTACTTC CASSLAQEQYF
17 . . TRBJ2-3 TRBV20-1 TGCAGTGCTCTAGGGCGCGGTGGGGGGCTAGGCACAGATACGCAGTATTTT CSALGRGGGLGTDTQYF
16 TRBD2 . TRBJ2-5 TRBV5-1 TGCGCCAGCAGCATCGGGACTAGCGGAGGGCAAGAGACCCAGTACTTC CASSIGTSGGQETQYF
15 . . TRBJ2-1 TRBV20-1 TGCAGTGCTAGAATCGCGGGACGCCTCGACAATGAGCAGTTCTTC CSARIAGRLDNEQFF
15 TRBD2 . TRBJ2-5 TRBV7-9 TGTGCCAGCAGCGAACTAGCGGGAGGGCTCGAGACCCAGTACTTC CASSELAGGLETQYF
13 . few TRBJ2-4 TRBV28 TGTGCCAGCAGGGGGGTAGCCAAAAACATTCAGTACTTC CASRGVAKNIQYF
14 . . TRBJ1-3 TRBV9 TGTGCCAGCAGCGTAGGAGACTTTAGAGACACCATATATTTT CASSVGDFRDTIYF
16 . . TRBJ2-3 TRBV5-1 TGCGCCAGCAGCTTGGGGGAGACAGGGAGGTCAGATACGCAGTATTTT CASSLGETGRSDTQYF
13 . . TRBJ2-1 TRBV18 TGTGCCAGCTCAGCCAGGGAGGCAGAAGAGCAGTTCTTC CASSAREAEEQFF
15 TRBD1 . TRBJ2-7 TRBV7-9 TGTGCCAGCAGCCTCGGGACAGGGTCGCCCTACGAGCAGTACTTC CASSLGTGSPYEQYF
14 TRBD1 . TRBJ2-5 TRBV2 TGTGCCAGCAGTGGGACAGGCGTCCAAGAGACCCAGTACTTC CASSGTGVQETQYF
14 TRBD2 few TRBJ2-5 TRBV27 TGTGCCAGCAGTTTACCCGGGGGGAAAGAGACCCAGTACTTC CASSLPGGKETQYF
14 . . TRBJ2-1 TRBV20-1 TGCAGTGCTAGACCCGAGACTAGCTACAATGAGCAGTTCTTC CSARPETSYNEQFF
17 TRBD2 . TRBJ2-3 TRBV20-1 TGCAGTGCTAGAGATTGGGGACTAGCGGGAGTGTCAGATACGCAGTATTTT CSARDWGLAGVSDTQYF
14 TRBD1 . TRBJ2-5 TRBV6-5 TGTGCCAGCAGCCTCAACAGGGGCCCAGAGACCCAGTACTTC CASSLNRGPETQYF
16 . . TRBJ1-6 TRBV12-3/TRBV12-4 TGTGCCAGCAGTCCGCACGTGAGCTCCTATAATTCACCCCTCCACTTT CASSPHVSSYNSPLHF
15 TRBD2 . TRBJ2-7 TRBV12-3/TRBV12-4 TGTGCCAGCAGTTTGGATGGGGGGGAGCCCTCCGAGCAGTACTTC CASSLDGGEPSEQYF
14 . few TRBJ1-4 TRBV28 TGTGCCAGCAGTACCGGGACCTTTAATGAAAAACTGTTTTTT CASSTGTFNEKLFF
12 . few TRBJ2-7 TRBV2 TGTGCCAGCAGTGAGGGCAGGGCGGAGCAGTACTTC CASSEGRAEQYF